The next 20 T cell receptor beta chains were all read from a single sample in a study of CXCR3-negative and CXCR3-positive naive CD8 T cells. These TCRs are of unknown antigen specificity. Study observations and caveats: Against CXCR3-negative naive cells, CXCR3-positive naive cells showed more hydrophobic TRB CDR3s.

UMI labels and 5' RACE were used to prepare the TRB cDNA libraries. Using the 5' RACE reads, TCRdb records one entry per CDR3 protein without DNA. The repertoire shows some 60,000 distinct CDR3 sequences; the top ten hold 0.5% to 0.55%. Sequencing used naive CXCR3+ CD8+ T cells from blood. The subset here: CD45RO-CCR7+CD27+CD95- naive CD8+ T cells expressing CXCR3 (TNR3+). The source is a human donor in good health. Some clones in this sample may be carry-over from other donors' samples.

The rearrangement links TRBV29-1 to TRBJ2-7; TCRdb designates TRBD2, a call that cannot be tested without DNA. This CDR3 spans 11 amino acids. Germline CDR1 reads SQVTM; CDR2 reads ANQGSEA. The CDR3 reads CSVEGGKEQYF.

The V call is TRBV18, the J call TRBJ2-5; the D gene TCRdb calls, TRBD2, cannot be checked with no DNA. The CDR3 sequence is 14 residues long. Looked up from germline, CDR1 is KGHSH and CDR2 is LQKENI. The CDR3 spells CASSGEQSQETQYF.

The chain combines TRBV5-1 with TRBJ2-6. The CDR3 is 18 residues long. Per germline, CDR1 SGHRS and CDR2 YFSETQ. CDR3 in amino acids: CASSLASGSSSGANVLTF.

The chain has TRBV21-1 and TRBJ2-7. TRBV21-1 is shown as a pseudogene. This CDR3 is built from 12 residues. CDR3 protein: CASSRRTYEQYF.

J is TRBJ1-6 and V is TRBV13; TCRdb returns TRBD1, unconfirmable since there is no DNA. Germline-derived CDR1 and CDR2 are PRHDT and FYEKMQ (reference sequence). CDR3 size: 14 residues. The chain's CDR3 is CASSLETGRSPLHF.

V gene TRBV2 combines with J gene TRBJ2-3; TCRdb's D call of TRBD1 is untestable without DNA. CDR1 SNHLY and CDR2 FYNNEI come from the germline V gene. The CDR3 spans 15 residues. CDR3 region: CASSGNREGADTQYF.

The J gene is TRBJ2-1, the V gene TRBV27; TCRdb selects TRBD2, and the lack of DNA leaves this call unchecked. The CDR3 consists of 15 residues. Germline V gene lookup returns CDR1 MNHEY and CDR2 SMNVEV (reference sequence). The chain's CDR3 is CASSLSGGAIHEQFF.

CDR3 sequence reads: CSVEGRTDGTEAFF. This chain uses TRBV29-1 with TRBJ1-1. The CDR3 runs to 14 residues. The germline gives CDR1 SQVTM, CDR2 ANQGSEA.

CDR3 in amino acids: CASSCGRLTEAFF. This sequence joins TRBV12-1 and TRBJ1-1. TRBV12-1 corresponds to a pseudogene. This CDR3 comprises 13 residues.

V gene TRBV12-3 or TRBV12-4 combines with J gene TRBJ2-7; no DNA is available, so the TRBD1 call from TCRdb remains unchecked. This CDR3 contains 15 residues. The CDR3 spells CASSPPGPKTYEQYF.

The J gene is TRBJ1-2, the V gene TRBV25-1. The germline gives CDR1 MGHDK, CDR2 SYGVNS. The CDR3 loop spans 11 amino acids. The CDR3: CASGTATGYTF.

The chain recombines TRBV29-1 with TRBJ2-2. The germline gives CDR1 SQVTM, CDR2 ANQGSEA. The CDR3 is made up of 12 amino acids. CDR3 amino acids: CSVVWGTGELFF.

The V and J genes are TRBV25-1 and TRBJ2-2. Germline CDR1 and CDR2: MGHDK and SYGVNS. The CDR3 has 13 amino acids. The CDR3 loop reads CASSESEIGELFF. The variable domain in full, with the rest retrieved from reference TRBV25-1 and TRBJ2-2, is EADIYQTPRYLVIGTGKKITLECSQTMGHDKMYWYQQDPGMELHLIHYSYGVNSTEKGDLSSESTVSRIRTEHFPLTLESARPSHTSQYLCASSESEIGELFFGEGSRLTVL.

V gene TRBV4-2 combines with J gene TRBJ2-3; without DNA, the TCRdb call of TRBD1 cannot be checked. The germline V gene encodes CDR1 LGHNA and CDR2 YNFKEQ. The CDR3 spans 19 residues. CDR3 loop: CASSQGTTLWGVDTDTQYF.

The CDR3 reads CASSLSGANTGELFF. The gene calls are TRBV7-3 and TRBJ2-2. The CDR3 has 15 amino acids. Germline lookup yields CDR1 SGHTA and CDR2 FQGTGA.

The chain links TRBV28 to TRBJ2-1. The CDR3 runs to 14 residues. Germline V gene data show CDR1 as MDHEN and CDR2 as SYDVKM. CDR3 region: CASSLGRIYNEQFF.

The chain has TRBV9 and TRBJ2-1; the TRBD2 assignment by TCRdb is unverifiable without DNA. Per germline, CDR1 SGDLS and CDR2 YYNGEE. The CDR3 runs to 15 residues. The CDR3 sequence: CASSVDGGAGNEQFF. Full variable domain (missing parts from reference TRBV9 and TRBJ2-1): DSGVTQTPKHLITATGQRVTLRCSPRSGDLSVYWYQQSLDQGLQFLIQYYNGEERAKGNILERFSAQQFPDLHSELNLSSLELGDSALYFCASSVDGGAGNEQFFGPGTRLTVL.

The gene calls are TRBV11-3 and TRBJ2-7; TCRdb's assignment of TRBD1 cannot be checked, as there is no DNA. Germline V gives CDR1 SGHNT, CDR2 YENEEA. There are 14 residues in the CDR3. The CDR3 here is CASSFSGQAYEQYF.

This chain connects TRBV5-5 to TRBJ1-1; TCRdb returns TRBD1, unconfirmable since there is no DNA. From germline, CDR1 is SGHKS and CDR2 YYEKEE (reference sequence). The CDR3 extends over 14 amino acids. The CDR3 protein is CASSLFLGGTEAFF.

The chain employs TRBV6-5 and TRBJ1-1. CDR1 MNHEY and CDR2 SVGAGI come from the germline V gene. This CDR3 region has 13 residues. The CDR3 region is CASSYSSDTEAFF.